The next 18 T cell receptor beta chains were all read from a single sample in a study of early T cells in non-severe SARS-CoV-2 infection. TCRdb called the 5' RACE reads again in MiXCR, with one record for every CDR3 protein. Of tens of thousands of distinct CDR3 sequences listed, over 15% are singletons. Sequenced material: whole blood, taken at baseline. The origin of the receptors is an adult who was a healthcare worker with PCR-confirmed SARS-CoV-2 infection or an uninfected control (not recorded which).

The V gene is TRBV6-6, the J gene TRBJ2-1; 14 bases fit TRBD2. CDR3 size: 16 residues. Germline trimming cut 5 bases from V and 7 bases from J; bases unmatched to any gene: 7. Germline CDR1 MNHNY, CDR2 SVGAGI (reference sequence). Here the CDR3 DNA reads TGTGCCAGCAGTGCCGCCGGGACTAGCGGGAGTAATGAGCAGTTCTTC. Translating gives CASSAAGTSGSNEQFF.

The genes are TRBV12-3 or TRBV12-4 and TRBJ2-5; tentative D call: TRBD2 (7 bases). V was cut by 5 bases and J by 3 bases, with 19 bases left in between. The CDR3 has 16 amino acids. The CDR3 is CASSPSGVGGKETQYF. The CDR3 DNA reads as TGTGCCAGCAGTCCCAGCGGGGTAGGGGGAAAAGAGACCCAGTACTTC.

The rearrangement uses TRBV11-3 and TRBJ2-1; TRBD2 agrees at 7 bases. There are 13 residues in the CDR3. Germline-derived CDR1 and CDR2 are SGHNT and YENEEA. V gave up 3 bases and J gave up 10 bases; unmatched junction bases: 6. The CDR3 reads CASSLEREREQFF. The CDR3 DNA reads as TGTGCCAGCAGCTTGGAGCGGGAACGGGAGCAGTTCTTC.

This clonotype was counted a few times. V is TRBV19 and J is TRBJ2-5, with unresolved D. Deletions cut 7 bases from V and 4 bases from J, with 4 bases between. CDR3 size: 10 residues. CDR1 and CDR2 from the germline V gene are LNHDA and SQIVND (reference sequence). The CDR3 DNA follows: TGTGCCAGTATAGGAGAGACCCAGTACTTC. This codes for CASIGETQYF.

The sample holds many counts of this clonotype. The CDR3 is CASSQTGIFQETQYF. CDR3 DNA: TGCGCCAGCAGCCAGACAGGGATATTCCAAGAGACCCAGTACTTC. The J gene is TRBJ2-5, the V gene TRBV4-1; 7 nucleotides match TRBD1. J was trimmed by 1 base and V by 3 bases; bases with no gene match: 5. The V gene's germline CDR1 is MGHRA and CDR2 YSYEKL. The length of the CDR3 is 15 residues.

This rearrangement joins TRBV20-1 to TRBJ2-5, with TRBD2 identical over 11 bases. The CDR3 loop spans 16 amino acids. CDR1 DFQATT and CDR2 SNEGSKA come from the germline V gene (reference sequence). Germline trimming cut 6 bases from V and 1 base from J; bases unmatched to any gene: 10. The CDR3 loop reads CSAQPTSGKSQETQYF. CDR3 coding DNA: TGCAGTGCCCAGCCGACTAGCGGGAAATCCCAAGAGACCCAGTACTTC.

This clonotype was seen only a few times. The V and J genes are TRBV18 and TRBJ2-3; no clear D gene. Trimming took off 1 base at V and 2 bases at J, with 10 bases between the two ends. CDR1 KGHSH and CDR2 LQKENI come from the germline V gene. The CDR3 runs to 15 residues. CDR3 sequence reads: CASSPRFRDTDTQYF. DNA for the CDR3: TGTGCCAGCTCACCACGGTTCCGAGACACAGATACGCAGTATTTT.

This clonotype was recorded a few times. V is TRBV24-1 and J is TRBJ2-2; 7 positions agree with TRBD2. Germline lookup yields CDR1 KGHDR and CDR2 SFDVKD. The CDR3 runs to 15 residues. V shed 3 bases and J 3 bases; nucleotides not matched to a gene: 3. CDR3 nucleotides: TGTGCCACCAGTGATCCGGGAGGAGACACCGGGGAGCTGTTTTTT. It yields the protein CATSDPGGDTGELFF.

The CDR3 DNA reads TGTGCCAGCAGTGAATCCAGGGGGGCAGTCACAGATACGCAGTATTTT. Its protein is CASSESRGAVTDTQYF. The genes are TRBV6-1 and TRBJ2-3, with a possible D match to TRBD1 (7 bases). V lost 2 bases, J lost 2 bases, and 14 bases lay in between. The CDR3 is made up of 16 amino acids. The germline gives CDR1 MNHNS, CDR2 SASEGT.

The sample holds a few counts of this clonotype. At one boundary the junction diverges from the germline segment, which might be a read error. V and J are TRBV5-1 and TRBJ2-1, with 7 bases fitting TRBD2. Germline CDR1 and CDR2: SGHRS and YFSETQ. The CDR3 runs 14 residues. The CDR3 coding sequence is TGCGCCAGCAGCTTGAGTCCCTTGCGGGGAGGGAGGTATTTC. Amino acids: CASSLSPLRGGRYF.

This clonotype came up a few times. V gene TRBV6-1 combines with J gene TRBJ1-2; D may be TRBD1 (5 bases). Germline V gene lookup returns CDR1 MNHNS and CDR2 SASEGT. CDR3 length equals 15 residues. Trimming took off 2 bases at V and 4 bases at J, with 14 bases between the two ends. This chain's CDR3 is CASSETPGGLYGYTF. The DNA for the CDR3 is TGTGCCAGCAGTGAAACCCCTGGGGGTCTCTATGGCTACACCTTC.

J is TRBJ2-3 and V is TRBV28; the D is unclear. The V end lost 5 bases, the J end lost 0 bases, and 12 bases lay between the germline ends. Germline V gene data show CDR1 as MDHEN and CDR2 as SYDVKM. The CDR3 has 15 amino acids. In nucleotides, the CDR3 is TGTGCCAGCAGTACGCTCGAGCTTAGCACAGATACGCAGTATTTT. It encodes CASSTLELSTDTQYF. Drawing the rest from reference TRBV28 and TRBJ2-3, the complete variable domain is DVKVTQSSRYLVKRTGEKVFLECVQDMDHENMFWYRQDPGLGLRLIYFSYDVKMKEKGDIPEGYSVSREKKERFSLILESASTNQTSMYLCASSTLELSTDTQYFGPGTRLTVL.

This clonotype showed up just a few times. The chain couples TRBV11-2 to TRBJ2-1; 10 nucleotides match TRBD2. The germline V gene encodes CDR1 SGHAT and CDR2 FQNNGV. There are 16 residues in the CDR3. With 2 bases clipped from V and 7 bases from J, the junction kept 8 bases outside the gene matches. CDR3 sequence reads: CASSLQSGRAGNEQFF. CDR3 bases: TGTGCCAGCAGCTTACAAAGCGGGAGGGCCGGTAATGAGCAGTTCTTC.

This clonotype was seen repeatedly, ten times or more. The CDR3 DNA sequence: TGTGCCAGCACTTCCGGGACTAGCGGGATCTACAATGAGCAGTTCTTC. Amino acids: CASTSGTSGIYNEQFF. The chain links TRBV7-9 to TRBJ2-1, with 13 bases lining up with TRBD2. The CDR3 loop spans 16 amino acids. Trimming took 7 bases from V and 3 from J; bases not matched to a gene: 6. The germline V gene encodes CDR1 SEHNR and CDR2 FQNEAQ (reference sequence).

This clonotype has only a few counts. This chain joins TRBV9 and TRBJ2-3; a possible D gene is TRBD2 (5 bases). The germline gives CDR1 SGDLS, CDR2 YYNGEE. This CDR3 is built from 15 residues. The V gene lost 3 bases and the J gene lost 0 bases, with 11 bases spanning the gap. The CDR3 DNA is TGTGCCAGCAGCGCCCCGGAGGTTAGCACAGATACGCAGTATTTT. Amino acid sequence: CASSAPEVSTDTQYF.

This sequence joins TRBV23-1 and TRBJ2-2, with D possibly TRBD2 on 6 matching bases. TRBV23-1 is known as an ORF, though its function is uncertain. The CDR3 is made up of 13 amino acids. Trimming removed 4 bases from V and 6 bases from J, with 9 bases in between. Here the CDR3 reads CASSRTKSGELFF. In DNA form, the CDR3 reads TGCGCCAGCAGTCGGACTAAGTCCGGGGAGCTGTTTTTT.

This clonotype was counted between two and nine times. This chain connects TRBV5-4 to TRBJ1-1; D is uncertain. V lost 2 bases and J 1 base, leaving 3 bases between the germline ends. CDR1 is SGHNT and CDR2 is YYREEE in the germline V gene (reference sequence). The CDR3 contains 12 residues. CDR3: CASSFRNTEAFF. CDR3 sequence (DNA): TGTGCCAGCAGCTTTAGGAACACTGAAGCTTTCTTT. Full variable domain (missing parts from reference TRBV5-4 and TRBJ1-1): ETGVTQSPTHLIKTRGQQVTLRCSSQSGHNTVSWYQQALGQGPQFIFQYYREEENGRGNFPPRFSGLQFPNYSSELNVNALELDDSALYLCASSFRNTEAFFGQGTRLTVV.

V usage is TRBV6-1 and J usage is TRBJ2-1; 10 bases map to TRBD2. Trimming cost V 4 bases and J 1 base; bases outside gene matches: 7. The germline gives CDR1 MNHNS, CDR2 SASEGT. This CDR3 is 17 amino acids long. The DNA for the CDR3 is TGTGCCAGCAGTGGGCCGATAGCGGGAGGATCCTACAATGAGCAGTTCTTC. Translated: CASSGPIAGGSYNEQFF.